Included here is one T cell receptor beta chain sequence, with context. Germline CDR1 reads SNHLY; CDR2 reads FYNNEI. Trimming removed 11 bases from V and 5 bases from J, with 12 bases in between. CDR3 size: 11 residues. TCR beta CDR3 region amplification was performed from RNA transcripts. With the HTBI primer set, the TCR CDR3 went through a first round of RT-PCR. Each CDR3 protein gets one entry after TCRdb re-called the multiplex PCR reads with MiXCR. The data show fewer than 900,000 distinct CDR3 sequences, around 19% seen once. The sample comes from a study of T cells in Graves' hyperthyroidism and ophthalmopathy. Study information: Upon initial diagnosis and before any treatment, peripheral blood was collected.

Material for sequencing was blood. This clonotype originated in a woman aged 50 to 60 with Graves' hyperthyroidism that later progressed to Graves' ophthalmopathy. This sequence joins TRBV2 and TRBJ2-5; no definite D call. The CDR3 is CARQVHETQYF. In nucleotides, the CDR3 is TGTGCCCGGCAGGTTCACGAGACCCAGTACTTC.